The table lists the clone carrying this T cell receptor beta chain with a few counts. What it recognizes is unknown. The entry originates in a study of T cells after yellow fever vaccination. Whole-study context: SMART-Seq v4 Ultra Low Input handled preparation of low-cell-number fractions. Study-level points and caveats: Researchers noted that a small share of clonotypes showed up in both CD4 and CD8 compartments. Reappearing after the booster were most of the clones from primary vaccination (around 95% CD4, approximately 88% CD8).

Trimming left V 2 bases short and J 9 bases short, with 11 bases between. Germline CDR1 reads ENHRY; CDR2 reads SYGVKD. The CDR3 runs to 12 residues. It was through 5'RACE template switching that TCR cDNA was made, with a universal primer site and UMIs added. TCRdb reprocessed the 5' RACE reads via MiXCR and lists one record per CDR3 protein. Seen here are around 250,000 distinct CDR3 sequences, 6.9% observed once, and the top ten hold roughly 0.86%. This specimen consisted of CD4+ T cells sorted from PBMCs, obtained 15 days after the yellow fever booster vaccination. The chain couples TRBV10-3 to TRBJ2-7, with a weak D call TRBD2 (6 bases). The source of this sequence is a man between 25 and 39 years old who received the YFV17D yellow fever vaccine. CDR3 DNA: TGTGCCATCAGTGAGAAAGGGACTCGGCAGTACTTC. This encodes CAISEKGTRQYF.